Reported below is one T cell receptor (beta chain). Germline CDR1 DFQATT, CDR2 SNEGSKA (reference sequence). V lost 1 base and J lost 7; bases outside the gene matches: 16. The CDR3 contains 17 residues. This record comes from a study of T cells after yellow fever vaccination. TCRdb re-called the 5' RACE reads through MiXCR, storing one row per CDR3 protein. The table records around 67,000 distinct CDR3 sequences, approximately 7% of them present only once. The J gene is TRBJ1-2, the V gene TRBV20-1; 9 bases are shared with TRBD1. The sample in question was CD8+ T cells sorted from PBMCs, obtained about 5 days after the first yellow fever vaccination. The source is a man between 18 and 35 years old who received the YFV17D yellow fever vaccine. CDR3: CSARVDTGGERSGGYTF. The CDR3 DNA is TGCAGTGCTAGAGTGGATACAGGGGGCGAGCGAAGTGGTGGCTACACCTTC.